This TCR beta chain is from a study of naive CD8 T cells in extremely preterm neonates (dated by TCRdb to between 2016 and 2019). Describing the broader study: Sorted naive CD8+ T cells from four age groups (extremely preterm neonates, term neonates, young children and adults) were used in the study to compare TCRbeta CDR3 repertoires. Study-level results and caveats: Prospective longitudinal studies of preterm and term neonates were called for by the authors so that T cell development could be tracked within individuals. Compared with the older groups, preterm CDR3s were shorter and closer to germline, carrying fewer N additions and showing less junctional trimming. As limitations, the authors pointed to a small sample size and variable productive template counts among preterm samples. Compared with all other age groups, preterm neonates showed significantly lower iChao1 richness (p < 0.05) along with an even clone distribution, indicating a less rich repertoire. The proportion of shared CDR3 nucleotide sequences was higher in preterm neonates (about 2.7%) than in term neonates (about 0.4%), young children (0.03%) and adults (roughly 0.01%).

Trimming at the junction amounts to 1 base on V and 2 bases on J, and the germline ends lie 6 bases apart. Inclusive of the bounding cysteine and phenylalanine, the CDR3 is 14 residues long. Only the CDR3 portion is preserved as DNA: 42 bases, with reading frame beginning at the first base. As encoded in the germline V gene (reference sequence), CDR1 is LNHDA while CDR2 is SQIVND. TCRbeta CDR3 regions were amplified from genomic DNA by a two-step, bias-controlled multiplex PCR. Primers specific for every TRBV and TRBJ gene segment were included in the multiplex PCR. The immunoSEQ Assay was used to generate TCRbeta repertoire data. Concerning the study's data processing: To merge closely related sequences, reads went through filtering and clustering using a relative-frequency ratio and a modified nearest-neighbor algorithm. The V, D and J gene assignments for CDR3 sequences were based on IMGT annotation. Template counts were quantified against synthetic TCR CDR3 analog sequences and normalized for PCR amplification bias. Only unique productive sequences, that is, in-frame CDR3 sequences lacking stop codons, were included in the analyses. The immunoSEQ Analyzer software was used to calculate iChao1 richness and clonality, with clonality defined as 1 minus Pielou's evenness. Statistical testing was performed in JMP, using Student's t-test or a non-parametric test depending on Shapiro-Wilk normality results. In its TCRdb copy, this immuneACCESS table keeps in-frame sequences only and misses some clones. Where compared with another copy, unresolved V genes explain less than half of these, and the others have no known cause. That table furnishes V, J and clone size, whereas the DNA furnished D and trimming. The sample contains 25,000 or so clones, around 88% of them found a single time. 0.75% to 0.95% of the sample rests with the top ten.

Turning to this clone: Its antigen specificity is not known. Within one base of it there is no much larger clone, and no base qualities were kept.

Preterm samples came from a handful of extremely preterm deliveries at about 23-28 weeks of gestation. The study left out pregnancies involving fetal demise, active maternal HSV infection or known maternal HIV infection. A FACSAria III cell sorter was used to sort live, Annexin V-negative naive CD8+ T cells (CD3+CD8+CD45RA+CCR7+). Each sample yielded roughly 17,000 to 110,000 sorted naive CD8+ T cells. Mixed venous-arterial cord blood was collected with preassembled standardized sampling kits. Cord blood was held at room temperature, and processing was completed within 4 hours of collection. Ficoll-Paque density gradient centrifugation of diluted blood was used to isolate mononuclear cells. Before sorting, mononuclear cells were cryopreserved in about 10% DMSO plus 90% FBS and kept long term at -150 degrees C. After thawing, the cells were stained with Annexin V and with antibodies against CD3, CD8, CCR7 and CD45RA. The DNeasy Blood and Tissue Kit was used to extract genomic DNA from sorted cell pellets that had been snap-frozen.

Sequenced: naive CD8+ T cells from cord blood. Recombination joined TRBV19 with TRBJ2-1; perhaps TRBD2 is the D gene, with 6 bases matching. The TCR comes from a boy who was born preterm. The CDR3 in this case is CASSIGGAYNEQFF. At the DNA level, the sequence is TGTGCCAGTAGTATAGGGGGGGCCTACAATGAGCAGTTCTTC.